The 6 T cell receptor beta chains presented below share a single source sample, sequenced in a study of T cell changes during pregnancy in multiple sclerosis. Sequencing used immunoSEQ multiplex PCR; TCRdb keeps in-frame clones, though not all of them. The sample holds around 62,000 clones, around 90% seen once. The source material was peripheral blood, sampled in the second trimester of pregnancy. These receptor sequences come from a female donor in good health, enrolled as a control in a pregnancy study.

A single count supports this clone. CDR3 sequence (DNA): TGCGCCAGCAGCCCACAGGGGCAGGGAGATACGCAGTATTTT. Translating it yields CASSPQGQGDTQYF. This rearrangement joins TRBV5-1 to TRBJ2-3, with 7 nucleotides matching TRBD1. Germline CDR1 and CDR2: SGHRS and YFSETQ. Trimming removed 4 bases from V and 5 bases from J; junction bases left unmatched: 7. This CDR3 is built from 14 residues.

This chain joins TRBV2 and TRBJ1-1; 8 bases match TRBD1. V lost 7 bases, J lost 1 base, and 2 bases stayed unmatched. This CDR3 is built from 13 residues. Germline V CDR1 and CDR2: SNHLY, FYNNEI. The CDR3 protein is CASKDRENTEAFF. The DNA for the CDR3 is TGTGCCAGCAAGGACAGGGAGAACACTGAAGCTTTCTTT. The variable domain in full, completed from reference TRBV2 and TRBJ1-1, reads EPEVTQTPSHQVTQMGQEVILRCVPISNHLYFYWYRQILGQKVEFLVSFYNNEISEKSEIFDDQFSVERPDGSNFTLKIRSTKLEDSAMYFCASKDRENTEAFFGQGTRLTVV.

The CDR3 bases are TGTGCCAGCAGCTGGGGGACTAGCGAGAGAGGGAATGAGCAGTTCTTC. This gives the protein CASSWGTSERGNEQFF. V and J are TRBV11-3 and TRBJ2-1; 10 positions match TRBD2. The CDR3 is made up of 16 amino acids. With 4 bases clipped from V and 7 bases from J, the junction kept 10 bases outside the gene matches. Germline loops: CDR1 SGHNT, CDR2 YENEEA.

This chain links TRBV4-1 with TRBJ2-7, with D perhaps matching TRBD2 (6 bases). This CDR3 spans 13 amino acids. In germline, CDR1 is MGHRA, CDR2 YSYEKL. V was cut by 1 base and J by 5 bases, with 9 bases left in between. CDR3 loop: CASSQAGGNEQYF. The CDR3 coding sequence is TGCGCCAGCAGCCAAGCAGGCGGGAACGAGCAGTACTTC.

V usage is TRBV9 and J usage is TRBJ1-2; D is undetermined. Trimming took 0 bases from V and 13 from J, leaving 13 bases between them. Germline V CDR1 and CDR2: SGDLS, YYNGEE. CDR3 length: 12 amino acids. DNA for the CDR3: TGTGCCAGCAGCGTAGGAGACACATATCGCACCTTC. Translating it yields CASSVGDTYRTF.

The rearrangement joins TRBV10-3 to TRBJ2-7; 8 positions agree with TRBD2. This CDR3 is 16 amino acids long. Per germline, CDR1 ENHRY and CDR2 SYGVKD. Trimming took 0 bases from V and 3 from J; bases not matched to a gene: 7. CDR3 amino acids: CAISESTPGTSYEQYF. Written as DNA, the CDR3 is TGTGCCATCAGTGAGTCGACTCCAGGGACTAGCTACGAGCAGTACTTC.